This TCR beta chain was recovered during a study of blood T cell repertoires in COVID-19. In the study overall: COVID-19 samples, acute and convalescent, were from the United States, Italy and Spain.

Participants were aged 18 to 89 years from roughly 26 US areas. Each participant's cohort was designated according to participant-reported clinical history. V trimming: 5 bases; J trimming: 9 bases; junction bases outside the gene matches: 6. The CDR3 totals 14 residues. Germline loops: CDR1 SQVTM, CDR2 ANQGSEA. Authors' data handling: Reference gene primer amplification yielded estimated nucleated cell counts. Repertoires were generated with immunoSEQ multiplex PCR, while TCRdb's copy carries only in-frame clones and drops some. That table gives V, J and clone size, and the DNA gave D and trimming. The sample includes about 140,000 clones, roughly 88% of them seen just once.

The specimen sequenced was PBMCs or T cells enriched from blood (not recorded which). The chain carries TRBV29-1 and TRBJ2-1; 14 bases match TRBD2. This TCR was sampled from a man aged 70 or older who had been exposed to COVID-19. CDR3 nucleotide sequence: TGCAGCGTTCCTCCAGGACTAGCGGGAGGTGAGCAGTTCTTC. Translated: CSVPPGLAGGEQFF.